This TCR beta chain was recorded in a study of blood T cell repertoires in COVID-19. Study information: T cells, B-cell-depleted T cells, or PBMCs provided the cDNA or gDNA that served as material.

Adults between roughly 18 and 89 years of age took part from 20 to 25 US areas. The CDR3 extends over 15 amino acids. Germline trimming cut 4 bases from V and 0 bases from J; bases unmatched to any gene: 6. Germline V gene lookup returns CDR1 SGHDT and CDR2 YYEEEE. Data came from immunoSEQ multiplex PCR; TCRdb stores just in-frame clones and leaves some out. The sample contains approximately 330,000 clones, 65% to 90% of which appear only once. This clone was seen only a few times. The sequenced sample was PBMCs or T cells enriched from blood (not recorded which). The chain uses TRBV5-6 and TRBJ1-2; TRBD1 agrees at 7 bases. The receptor was isolated from a woman aged 40 to 50 with acute COVID-19. The CDR3, as DNA: TGTGCCAGCAGCCCTGGGACAGCTACTAACTATGGCTACACCTTC. Its translation: CASSPGTATNYGYTF.